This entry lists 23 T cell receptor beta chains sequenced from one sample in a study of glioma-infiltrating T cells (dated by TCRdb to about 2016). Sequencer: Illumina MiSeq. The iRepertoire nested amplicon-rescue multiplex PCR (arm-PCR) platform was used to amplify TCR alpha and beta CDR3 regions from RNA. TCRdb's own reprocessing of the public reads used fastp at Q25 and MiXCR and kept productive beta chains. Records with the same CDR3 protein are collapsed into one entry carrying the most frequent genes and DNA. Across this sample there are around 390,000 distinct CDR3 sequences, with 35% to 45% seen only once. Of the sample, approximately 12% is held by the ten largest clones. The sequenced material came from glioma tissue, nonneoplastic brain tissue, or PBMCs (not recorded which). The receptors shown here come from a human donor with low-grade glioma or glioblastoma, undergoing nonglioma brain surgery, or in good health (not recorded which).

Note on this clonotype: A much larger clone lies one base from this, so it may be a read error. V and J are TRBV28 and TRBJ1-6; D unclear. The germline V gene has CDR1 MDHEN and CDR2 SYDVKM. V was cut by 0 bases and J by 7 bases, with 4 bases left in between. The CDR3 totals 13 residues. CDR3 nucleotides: TGTGCCAGCAGTTTATGTGGGAATTCACCCCTCCACTTT. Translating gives CASSLCGNSPLHF.

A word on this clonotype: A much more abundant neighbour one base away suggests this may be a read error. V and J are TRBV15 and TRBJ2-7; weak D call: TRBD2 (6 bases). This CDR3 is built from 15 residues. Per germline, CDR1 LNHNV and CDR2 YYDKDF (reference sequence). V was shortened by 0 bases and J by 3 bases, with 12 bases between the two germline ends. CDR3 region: CATSRDLARFYEQYF. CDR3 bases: TGTGCCACCAGCAGAGATCTAGCGAGGTTCTACGAGCAGTACTTC.

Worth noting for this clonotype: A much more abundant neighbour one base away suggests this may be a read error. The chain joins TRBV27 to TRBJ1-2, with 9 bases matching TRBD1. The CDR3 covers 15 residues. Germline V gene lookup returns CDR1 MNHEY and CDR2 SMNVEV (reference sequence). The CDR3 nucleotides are TGTGCCGGCAGTTTATCCCCCGACAGGGGGTGGGGCTACACCTTC. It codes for CAGSLSPDRGWGYTF.

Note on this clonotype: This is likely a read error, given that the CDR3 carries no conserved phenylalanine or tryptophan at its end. The DNA of the CDR3 is TGTGCCACCAGCAGAGGAAAGGGGACAAATGAGCAGTTCGTC. Encoded protein: CATSRGKGTNEQFV. V and J are TRBV15 and TRBJ2-1; TRBD1 is a possible D gene (6 bases). Germline lookup yields CDR1 LNHNV and CDR2 YYDKDF (reference sequence). V gave up 1 base and J gave up 7 bases, with 11 bases separating them. The CDR3 contains 14 residues.

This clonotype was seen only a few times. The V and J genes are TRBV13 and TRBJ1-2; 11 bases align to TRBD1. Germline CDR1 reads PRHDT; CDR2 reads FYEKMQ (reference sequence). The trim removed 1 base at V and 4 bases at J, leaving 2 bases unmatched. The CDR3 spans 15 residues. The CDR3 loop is CASSLVGTGGYGYTF. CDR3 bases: TGTGCCAGCAGCTTAGTCGGGACAGGGGGCTATGGCTACACCTTC.

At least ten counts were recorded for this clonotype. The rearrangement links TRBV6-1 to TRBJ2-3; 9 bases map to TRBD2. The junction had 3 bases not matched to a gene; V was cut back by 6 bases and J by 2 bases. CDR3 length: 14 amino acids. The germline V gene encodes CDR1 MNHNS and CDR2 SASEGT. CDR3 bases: TGTGCCAGCAGGGCTAGCGGGACCACAGATACGCAGTATTTT. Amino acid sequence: CASRASGTTDTQYF.

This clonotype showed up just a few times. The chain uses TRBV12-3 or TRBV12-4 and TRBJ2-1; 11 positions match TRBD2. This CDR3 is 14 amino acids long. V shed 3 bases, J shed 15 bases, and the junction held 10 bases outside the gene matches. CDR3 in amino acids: CASSFSPPGLAAFF. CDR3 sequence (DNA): TGTGCCAGCAGTTTCTCTCCCCCGGGACTAGCGGCGTTCTTC.

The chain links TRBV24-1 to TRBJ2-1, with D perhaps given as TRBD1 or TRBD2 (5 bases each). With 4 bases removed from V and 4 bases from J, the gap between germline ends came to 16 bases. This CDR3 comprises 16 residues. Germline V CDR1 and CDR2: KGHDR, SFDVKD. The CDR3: CATSDVGRGRYNEQFF. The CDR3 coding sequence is TGTGCCACCAGTGACGTTGGAAGGGGACGTTACAATGAGCAGTTCTTC.

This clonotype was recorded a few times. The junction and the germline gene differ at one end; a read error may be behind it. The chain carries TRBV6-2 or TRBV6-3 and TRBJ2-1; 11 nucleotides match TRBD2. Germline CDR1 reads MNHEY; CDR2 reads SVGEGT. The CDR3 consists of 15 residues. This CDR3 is CASSYSLAGANEQSF. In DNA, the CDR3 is TGTGCCAGCAGTTACTCACTAGCGGGAGCCAATGAGCAGTCCTTC.

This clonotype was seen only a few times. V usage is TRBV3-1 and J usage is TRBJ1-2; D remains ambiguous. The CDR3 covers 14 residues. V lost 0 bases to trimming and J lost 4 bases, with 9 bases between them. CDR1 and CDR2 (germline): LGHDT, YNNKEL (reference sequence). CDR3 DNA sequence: TGTGCCAGCAGCCAAGAGCCAGCTTTCTATGGCTACACCTTC. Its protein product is CASSQEPAFYGYTF.

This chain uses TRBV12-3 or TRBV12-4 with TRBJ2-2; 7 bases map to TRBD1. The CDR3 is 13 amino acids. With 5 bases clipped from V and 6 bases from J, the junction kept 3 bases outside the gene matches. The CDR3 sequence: CASSLTGAGELFF. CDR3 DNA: TGTGCCAGCAGTCTCACAGGGGCCGGGGAGCTGTTTTTT.

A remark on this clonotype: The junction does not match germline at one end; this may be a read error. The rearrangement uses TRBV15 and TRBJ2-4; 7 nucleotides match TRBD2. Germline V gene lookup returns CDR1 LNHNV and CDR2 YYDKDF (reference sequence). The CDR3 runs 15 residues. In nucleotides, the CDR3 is TGTGCCACCAGCATGGGGGGGATGGCCAAAAACACTCAGTACTTC. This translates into CATSMGGMAKNTQYF. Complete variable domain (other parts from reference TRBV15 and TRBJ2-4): DAMVIQNPRYQVTQFGKPVTLSCSQTLNHNVMYWYQQKSSQAPKLLFHYYDKDFNNEADTPDNFQSRRPNTSFCFLDIRSPGLGDTAMYLCATSMGGMAKNTQYFGAGTRLSVL.

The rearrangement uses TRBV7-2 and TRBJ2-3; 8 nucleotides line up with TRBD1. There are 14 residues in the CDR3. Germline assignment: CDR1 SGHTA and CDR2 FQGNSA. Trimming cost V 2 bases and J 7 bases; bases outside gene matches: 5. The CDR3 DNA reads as TGTGCCAGCAGCTTACAGGGGGCAGGAAATACGCAGTATTTT. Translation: CASSLQGAGNTQYF.

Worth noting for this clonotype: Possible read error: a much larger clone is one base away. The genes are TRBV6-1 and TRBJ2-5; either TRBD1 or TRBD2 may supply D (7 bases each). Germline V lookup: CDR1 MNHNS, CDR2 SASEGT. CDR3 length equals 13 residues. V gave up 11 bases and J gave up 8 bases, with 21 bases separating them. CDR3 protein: CACTDQGGATQYF. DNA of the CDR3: TGTGCCTGCACCGATCAGGGGGGGGCCACCCAGTACTTC.

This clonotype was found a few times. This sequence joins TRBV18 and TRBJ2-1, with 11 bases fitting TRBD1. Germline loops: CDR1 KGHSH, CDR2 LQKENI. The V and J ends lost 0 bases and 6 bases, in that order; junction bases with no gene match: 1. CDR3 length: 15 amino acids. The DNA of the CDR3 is TGTGCCAGCTCACCACCGGGACAGGGGGGCAATGAGCAGTTCTTC. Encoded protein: CASSPPGQGGNEQFF.

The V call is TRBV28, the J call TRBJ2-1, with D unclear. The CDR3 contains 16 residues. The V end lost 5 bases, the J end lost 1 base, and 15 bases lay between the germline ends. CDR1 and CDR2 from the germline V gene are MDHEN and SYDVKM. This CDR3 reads CASSPQMSWSYNEQFF. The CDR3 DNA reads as TGTGCCAGCAGTCCCCAAATGAGTTGGTCCTACAATGAGCAGTTCTTC.

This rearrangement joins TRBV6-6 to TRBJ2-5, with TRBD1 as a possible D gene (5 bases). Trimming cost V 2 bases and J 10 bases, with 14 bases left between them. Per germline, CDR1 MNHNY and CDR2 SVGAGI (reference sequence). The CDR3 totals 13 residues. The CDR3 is CASSYQGESNQYF. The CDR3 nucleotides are TGTGCCAGCAGTTACCAGGGCGAGAGTAACCAGTACTTC.

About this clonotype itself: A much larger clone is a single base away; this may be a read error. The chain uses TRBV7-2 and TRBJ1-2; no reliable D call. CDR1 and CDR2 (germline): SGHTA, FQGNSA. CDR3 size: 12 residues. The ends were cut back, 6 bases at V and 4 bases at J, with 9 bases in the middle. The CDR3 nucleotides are TGTGCCAGCAGTCTGCCCAGCTATGGCTACACCTTC. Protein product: CASSLPSYGYTF.

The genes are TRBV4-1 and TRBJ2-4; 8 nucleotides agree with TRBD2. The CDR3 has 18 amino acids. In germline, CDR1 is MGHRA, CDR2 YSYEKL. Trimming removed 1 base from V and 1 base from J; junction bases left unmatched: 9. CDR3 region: CASSQAPLAGKAKNIQYF. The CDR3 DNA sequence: TGCGCCAGCAGCCAAGCTCCATTAGCGGGAAAGGCCAAAAACATTCAGTACTTC.

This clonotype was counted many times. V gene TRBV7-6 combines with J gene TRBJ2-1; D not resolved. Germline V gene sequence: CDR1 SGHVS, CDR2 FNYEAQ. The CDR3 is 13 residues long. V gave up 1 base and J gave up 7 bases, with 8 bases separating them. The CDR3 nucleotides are TGTGCCAGCAGCTTAGGGCTCGGAAATGAGCAGTTCTTC. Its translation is CASSLGLGNEQFF. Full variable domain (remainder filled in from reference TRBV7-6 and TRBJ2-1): GAGVSQSPRYKVTKRGQDVALRCDPISGHVSLYWYRQALGQGPEFLTYFNYEAQQDKSGLPNDRFSAERPEGSISTLTIQRTEQRDSAMYRCASSLGLGNEQFFGPGTRLTVL.

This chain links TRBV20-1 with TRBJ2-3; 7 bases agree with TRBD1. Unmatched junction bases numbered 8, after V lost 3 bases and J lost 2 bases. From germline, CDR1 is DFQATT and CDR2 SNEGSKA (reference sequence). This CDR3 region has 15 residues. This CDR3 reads CSARDPGQLTDTQYF. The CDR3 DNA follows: TGCAGTGCTAGGGACCCGGGACAGCTCACAGATACGCAGTATTTT.

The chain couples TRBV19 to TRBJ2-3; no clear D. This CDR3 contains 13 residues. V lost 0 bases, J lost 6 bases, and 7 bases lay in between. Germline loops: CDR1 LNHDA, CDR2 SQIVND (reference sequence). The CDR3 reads CASSIDRLDTQYF. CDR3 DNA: TGTGCCAGTAGTATAGATCGGCTGGATACGCAGTATTTT.

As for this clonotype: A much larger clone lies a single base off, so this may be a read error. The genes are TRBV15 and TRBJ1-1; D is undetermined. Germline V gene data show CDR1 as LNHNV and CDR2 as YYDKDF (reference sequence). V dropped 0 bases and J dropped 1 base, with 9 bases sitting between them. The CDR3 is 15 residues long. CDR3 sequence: CATSRDRLKNTEAFF. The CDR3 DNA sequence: TGTGCCACCAGCAGAGATAGACTGAAGAACACTGAAGCTTTCTTT.